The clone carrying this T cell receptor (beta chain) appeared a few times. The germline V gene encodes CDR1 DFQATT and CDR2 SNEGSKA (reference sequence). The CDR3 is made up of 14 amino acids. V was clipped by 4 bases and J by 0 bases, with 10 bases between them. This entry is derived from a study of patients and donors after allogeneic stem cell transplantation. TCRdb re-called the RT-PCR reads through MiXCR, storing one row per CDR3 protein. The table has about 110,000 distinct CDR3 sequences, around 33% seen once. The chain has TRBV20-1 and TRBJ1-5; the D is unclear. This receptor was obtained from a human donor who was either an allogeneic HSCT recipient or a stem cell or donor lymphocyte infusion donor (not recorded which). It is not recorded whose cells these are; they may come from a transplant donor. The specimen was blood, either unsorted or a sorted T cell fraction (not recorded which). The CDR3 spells CSAKDPASNQPQHF. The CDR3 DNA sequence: TGCAGTGCTAAAGATCCAGCTAGCAATCAGCCCCAGCATTTT.